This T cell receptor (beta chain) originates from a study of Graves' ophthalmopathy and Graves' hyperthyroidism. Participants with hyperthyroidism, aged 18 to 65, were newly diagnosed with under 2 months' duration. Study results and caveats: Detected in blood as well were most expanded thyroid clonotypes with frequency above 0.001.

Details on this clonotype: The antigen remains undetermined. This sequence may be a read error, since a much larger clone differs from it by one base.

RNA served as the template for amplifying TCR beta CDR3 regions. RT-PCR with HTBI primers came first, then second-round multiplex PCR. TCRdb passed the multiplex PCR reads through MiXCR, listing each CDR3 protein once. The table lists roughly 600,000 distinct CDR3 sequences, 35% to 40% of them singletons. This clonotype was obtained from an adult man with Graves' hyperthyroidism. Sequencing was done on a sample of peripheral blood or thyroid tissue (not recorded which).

The CDR3 loop reads CSARQDSAHGQIYQPQHF. CDR3 nucleotide sequence: TGCAGTGCTAGGCAGGACTCGGCCCATGGACAGATATATCAGCCCCAGCATTTT. This chain joins TRBV20-1 and TRBJ1-5; a weak D match, TRBD1 (6 bases). CDR3 length equals 18 residues. Germline lookup yields CDR1 DFQATT and CDR2 SNEGSKA (reference sequence). Trimming took 3 bases from V and 5 from J, leaving 26 bases between them.